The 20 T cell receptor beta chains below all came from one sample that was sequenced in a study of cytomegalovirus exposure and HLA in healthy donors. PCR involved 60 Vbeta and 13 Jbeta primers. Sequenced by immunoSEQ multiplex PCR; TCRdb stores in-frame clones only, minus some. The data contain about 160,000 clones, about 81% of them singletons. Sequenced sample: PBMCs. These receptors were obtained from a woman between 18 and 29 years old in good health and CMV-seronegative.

The CDR3 DNA is TGTGCCAGCAGCTTAGATCCGAGCACAGTTGAAGCTTTCTTT. Translation gives CASSLDPSTVEAFF. This chain uses TRBV11-2 with TRBJ1-1; D is unclear. V was shortened by 0 bases and J by 7 bases, with 12 bases between the two germline ends. There are 14 residues in the CDR3. The V gene's germline CDR1 is SGHAT and CDR2 FQNNGV.

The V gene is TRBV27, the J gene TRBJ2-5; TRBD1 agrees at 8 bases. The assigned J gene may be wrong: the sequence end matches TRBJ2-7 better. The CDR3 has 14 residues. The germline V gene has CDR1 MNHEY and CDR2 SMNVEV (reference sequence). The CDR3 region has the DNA TGTGCCAGCAGTTTCGGACAGGGAACCTACGAGCAGTACTTC. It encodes CASSFGQGTYEQYF.

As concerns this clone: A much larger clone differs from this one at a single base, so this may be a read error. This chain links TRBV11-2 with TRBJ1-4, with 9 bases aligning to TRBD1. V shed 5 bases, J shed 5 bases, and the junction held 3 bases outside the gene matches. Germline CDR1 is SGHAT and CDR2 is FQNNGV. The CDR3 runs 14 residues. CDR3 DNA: TGTGCCAGCAGCGCGGGACAGGGAAATGAAAAACTGTTTTTT. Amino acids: CASSAGQGNEKLFF.

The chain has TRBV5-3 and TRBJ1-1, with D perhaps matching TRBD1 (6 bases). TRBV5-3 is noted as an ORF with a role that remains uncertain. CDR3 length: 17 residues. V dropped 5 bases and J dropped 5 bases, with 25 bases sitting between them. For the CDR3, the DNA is TGTGCCAGAAGAAAGTCTGGGGGAGGGGGATGTGAGACTGAAGCTTTCTTT. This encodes CARRKSGGGGCETEAFF.

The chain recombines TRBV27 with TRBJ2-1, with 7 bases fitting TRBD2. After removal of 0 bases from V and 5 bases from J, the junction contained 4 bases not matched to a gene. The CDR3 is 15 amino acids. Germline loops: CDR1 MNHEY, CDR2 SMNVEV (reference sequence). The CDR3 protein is CASSLSPSGHNEQFF. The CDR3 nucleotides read TGTGCCAGCAGTTTATCGCCTAGCGGACACAATGAGCAGTTCTTC.

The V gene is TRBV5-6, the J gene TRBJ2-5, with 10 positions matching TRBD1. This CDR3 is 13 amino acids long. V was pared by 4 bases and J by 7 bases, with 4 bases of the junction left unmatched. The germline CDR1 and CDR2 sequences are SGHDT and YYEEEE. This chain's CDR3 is CASSQGQGWTQYF. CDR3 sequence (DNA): TGTGCCAGCAGCCAGGGACAGGGGTGGACCCAGTACTTC.

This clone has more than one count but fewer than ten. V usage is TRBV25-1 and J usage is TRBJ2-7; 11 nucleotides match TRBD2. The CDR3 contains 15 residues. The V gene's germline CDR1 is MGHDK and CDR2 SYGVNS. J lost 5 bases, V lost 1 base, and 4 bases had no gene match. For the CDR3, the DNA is TGTGCCAGCAGTGAATCACTAGCGGGAGAACACGAGCAGTACTTC. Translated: CASSESLAGEHEQYF.

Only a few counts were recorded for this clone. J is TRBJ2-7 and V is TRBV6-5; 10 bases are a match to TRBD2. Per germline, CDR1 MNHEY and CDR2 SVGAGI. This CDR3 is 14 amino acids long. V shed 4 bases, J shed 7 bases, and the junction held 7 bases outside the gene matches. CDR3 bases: TGTGCCAGCAGTTTAGCGGGAGGTCAAGGAGAGCAGTACTTC. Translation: CASSLAGGQGEQYF.

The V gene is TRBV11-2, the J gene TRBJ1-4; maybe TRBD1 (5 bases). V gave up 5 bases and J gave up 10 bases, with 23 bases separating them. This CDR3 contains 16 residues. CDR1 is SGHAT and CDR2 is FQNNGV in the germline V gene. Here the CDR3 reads CASSPIAFRGIGKLFF. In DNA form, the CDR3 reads TGTGCCAGCAGCCCTATAGCCTTTCGGGGGATTGGAAAACTGTTTTTT.

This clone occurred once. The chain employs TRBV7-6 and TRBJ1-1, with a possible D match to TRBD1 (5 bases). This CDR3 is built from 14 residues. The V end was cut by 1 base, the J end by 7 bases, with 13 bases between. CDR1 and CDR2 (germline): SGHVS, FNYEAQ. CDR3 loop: CASSLDPIQDEAFF. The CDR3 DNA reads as TGTGCCAGCAGCTTAGACCCCATACAGGATGAAGCTTTCTTT.

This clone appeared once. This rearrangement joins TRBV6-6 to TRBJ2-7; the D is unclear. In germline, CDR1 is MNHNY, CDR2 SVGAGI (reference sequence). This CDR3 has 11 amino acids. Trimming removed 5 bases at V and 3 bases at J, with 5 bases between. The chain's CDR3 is CASSNNYEQYF. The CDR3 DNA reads TGTGCCAGCAGTAATAACTACGAGCAGTACTTC.

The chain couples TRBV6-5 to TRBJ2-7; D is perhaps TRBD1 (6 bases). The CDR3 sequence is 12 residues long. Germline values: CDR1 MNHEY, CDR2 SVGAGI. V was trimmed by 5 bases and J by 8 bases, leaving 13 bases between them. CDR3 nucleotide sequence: TGTGCCAGCAGTCTCGGACAGAGTAAGCAGTACTTC. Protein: CASSLGQSKQYF.

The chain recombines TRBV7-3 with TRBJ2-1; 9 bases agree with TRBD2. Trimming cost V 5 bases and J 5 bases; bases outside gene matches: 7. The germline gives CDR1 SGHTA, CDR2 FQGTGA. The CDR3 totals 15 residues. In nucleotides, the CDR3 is TGTGCCAGCAGCCCAGGTAGCGGGGGCCACAATGAGCAGTTCTTC. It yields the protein CASSPGSGGHNEQFF.

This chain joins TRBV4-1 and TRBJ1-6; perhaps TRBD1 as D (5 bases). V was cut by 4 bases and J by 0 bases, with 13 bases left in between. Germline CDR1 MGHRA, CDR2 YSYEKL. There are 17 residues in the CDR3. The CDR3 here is CASSPGPRGSYNSPLHF. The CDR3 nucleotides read TGCGCCAGCAGCCCAGGGCCGCGGGGCTCCTATAATTCACCCCTCCACTTT.

The CDR3 region has the DNA TGTGCCAGCAGCTTACAGGACGGGAGGCCCCAGTACTTC. Amino acid sequence: CASSLQDGRPQYF. This sequence joins TRBV7-8 and TRBJ2-5; 7 positions agree with TRBD2. V was clipped by 2 bases and J by 9 bases; unmatched bases: 6. The CDR3 is 13 amino acids. Germline V CDR1 and CDR2: SGHVS, FQNEAQ.

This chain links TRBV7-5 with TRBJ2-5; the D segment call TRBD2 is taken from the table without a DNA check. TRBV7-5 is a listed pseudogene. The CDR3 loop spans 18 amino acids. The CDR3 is CVRSPRGGRALRGETQYF. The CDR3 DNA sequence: TGTGTCAGAAGCCCCCGGGGGGGGAGAGCTTTACGGGGAGAGACCCAGTACTTC.

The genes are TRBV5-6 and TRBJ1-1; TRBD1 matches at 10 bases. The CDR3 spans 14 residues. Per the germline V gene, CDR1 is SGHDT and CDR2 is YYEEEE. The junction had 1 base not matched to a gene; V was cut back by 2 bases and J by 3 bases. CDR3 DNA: TGTGCCAGCAGCTTTGGGACAGGGGACACTGAAGCTTTCTTT. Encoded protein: CASSFGTGDTEAFF.

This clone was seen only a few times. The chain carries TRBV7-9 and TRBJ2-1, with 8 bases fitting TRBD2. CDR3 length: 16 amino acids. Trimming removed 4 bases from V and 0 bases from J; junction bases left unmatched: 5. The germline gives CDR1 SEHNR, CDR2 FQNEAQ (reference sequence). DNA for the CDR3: TGTGCCAGCAGCTCTCGGGGGACTAGCTCCTACAATGAGCAGTTCTTC. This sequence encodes CASSSRGTSSYNEQFF.

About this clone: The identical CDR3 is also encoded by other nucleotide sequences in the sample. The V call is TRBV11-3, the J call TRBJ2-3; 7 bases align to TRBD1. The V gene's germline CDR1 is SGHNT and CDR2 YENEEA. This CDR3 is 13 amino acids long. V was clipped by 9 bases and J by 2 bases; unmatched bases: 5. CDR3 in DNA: TGTGCCAGTTCGACAGGGTCCACAGATACGCAGTATTTT. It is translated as CASSTGSTDTQYF. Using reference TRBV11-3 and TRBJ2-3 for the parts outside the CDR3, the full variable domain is EAGVVQSPRYKIIEKKQPVAFWCNPISGHNTLYWYLQNLGQGPELLIRYENEEAVDDSQLPKDRFSAERLKGVDSTLKIQPAELGDSAVYLCASSTGSTDTQYFGPGTRLTVL.

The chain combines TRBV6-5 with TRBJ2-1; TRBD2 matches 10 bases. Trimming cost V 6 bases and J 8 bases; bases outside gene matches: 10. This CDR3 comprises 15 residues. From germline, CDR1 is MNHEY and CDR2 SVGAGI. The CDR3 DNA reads TGTGCCAGCAGAAGTACTAGCGGGACGTATTATGAGCAGTTCTTC. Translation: CASRSTSGTYYEQFF.